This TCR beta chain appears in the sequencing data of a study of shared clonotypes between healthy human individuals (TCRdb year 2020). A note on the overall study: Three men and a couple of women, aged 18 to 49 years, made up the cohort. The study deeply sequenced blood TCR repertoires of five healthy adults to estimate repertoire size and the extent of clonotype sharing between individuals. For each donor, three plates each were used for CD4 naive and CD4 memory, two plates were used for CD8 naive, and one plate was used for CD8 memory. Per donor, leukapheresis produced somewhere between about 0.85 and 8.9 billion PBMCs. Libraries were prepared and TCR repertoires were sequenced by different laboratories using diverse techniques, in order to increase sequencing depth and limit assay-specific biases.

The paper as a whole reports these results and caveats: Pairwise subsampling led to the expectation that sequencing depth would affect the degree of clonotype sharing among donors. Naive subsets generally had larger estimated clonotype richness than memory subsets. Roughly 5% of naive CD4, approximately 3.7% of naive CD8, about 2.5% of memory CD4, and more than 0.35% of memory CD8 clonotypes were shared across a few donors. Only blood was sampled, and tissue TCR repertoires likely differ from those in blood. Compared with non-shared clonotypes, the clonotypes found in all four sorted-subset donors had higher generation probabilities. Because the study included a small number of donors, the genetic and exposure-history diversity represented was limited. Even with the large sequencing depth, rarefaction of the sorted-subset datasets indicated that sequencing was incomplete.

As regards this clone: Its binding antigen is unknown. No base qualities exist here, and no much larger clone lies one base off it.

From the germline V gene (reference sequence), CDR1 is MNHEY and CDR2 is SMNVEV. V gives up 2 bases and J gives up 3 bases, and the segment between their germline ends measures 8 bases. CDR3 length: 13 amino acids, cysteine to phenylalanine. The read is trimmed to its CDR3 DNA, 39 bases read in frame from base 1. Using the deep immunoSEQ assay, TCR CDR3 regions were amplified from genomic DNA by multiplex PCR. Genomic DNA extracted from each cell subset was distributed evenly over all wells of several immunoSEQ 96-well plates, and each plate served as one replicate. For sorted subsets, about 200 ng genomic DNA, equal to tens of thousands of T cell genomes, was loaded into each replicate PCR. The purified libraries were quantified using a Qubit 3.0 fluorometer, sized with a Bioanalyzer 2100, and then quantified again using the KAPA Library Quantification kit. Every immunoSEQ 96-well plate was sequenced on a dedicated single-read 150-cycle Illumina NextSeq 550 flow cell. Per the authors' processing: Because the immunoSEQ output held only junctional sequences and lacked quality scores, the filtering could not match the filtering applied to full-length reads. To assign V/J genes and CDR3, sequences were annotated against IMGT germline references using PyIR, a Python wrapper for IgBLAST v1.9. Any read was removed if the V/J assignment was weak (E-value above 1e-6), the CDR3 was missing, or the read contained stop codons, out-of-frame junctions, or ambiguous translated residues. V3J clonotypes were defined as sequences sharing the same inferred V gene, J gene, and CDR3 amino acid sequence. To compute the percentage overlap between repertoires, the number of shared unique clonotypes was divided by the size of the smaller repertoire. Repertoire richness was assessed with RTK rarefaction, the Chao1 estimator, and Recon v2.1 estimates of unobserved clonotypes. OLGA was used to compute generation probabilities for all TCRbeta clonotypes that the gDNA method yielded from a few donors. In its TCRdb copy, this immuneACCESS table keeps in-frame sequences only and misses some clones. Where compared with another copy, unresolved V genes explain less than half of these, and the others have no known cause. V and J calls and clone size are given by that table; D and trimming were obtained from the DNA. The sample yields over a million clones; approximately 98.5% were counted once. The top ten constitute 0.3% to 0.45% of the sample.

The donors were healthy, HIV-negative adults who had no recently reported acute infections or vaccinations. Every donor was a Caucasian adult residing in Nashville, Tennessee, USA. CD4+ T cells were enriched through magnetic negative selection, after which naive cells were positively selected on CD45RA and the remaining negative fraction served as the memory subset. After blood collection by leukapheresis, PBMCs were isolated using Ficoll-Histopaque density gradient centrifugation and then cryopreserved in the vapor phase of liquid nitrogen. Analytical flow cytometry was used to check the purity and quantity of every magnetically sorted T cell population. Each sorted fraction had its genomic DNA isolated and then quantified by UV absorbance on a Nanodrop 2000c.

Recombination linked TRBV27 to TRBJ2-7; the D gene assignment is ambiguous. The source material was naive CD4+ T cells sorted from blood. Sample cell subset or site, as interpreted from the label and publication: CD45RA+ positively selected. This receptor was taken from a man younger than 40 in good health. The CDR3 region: CASSLSRFYEQYF. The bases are TGTGCCAGCAGTTTAAGCCGATTCTACGAGCAGTACTTC.